This TCR beta chain comes out of a study of blood T cells in healthy people across ages. Overall study results and limits: Comparison with aged donors showed that long-lived donors had more naive CD4+ cells and higher diversity. Diversity of TCR beta per million T cells declined in a roughly linear way with age.

For the second PCR, which ran for roughly 7 to 11 cycles, a sample-barcoded 5' primer and a J-beta primer mix were used. A template-switch adaptor containing 12 random nucleotides labeled each cDNA molecule. TCRdb reprocessed the 5' RACE reads with MiXCR, giving one entry per CDR3 protein. This sample has 870,000 or so distinct CDR3 sequences, with 29% found just once. This CDR3 comprises 17 residues. Trimming removed 2 bases at V and 5 bases at J, with 22 bases between. Per the germline V gene, CDR1 is SGHKS and CDR2 is YYEKEE (reference sequence). This clonotype showed up just a few times. No antigen is known for it.

Sequencing used blood. The clonotype comes from a woman over 75 in good health. The V and J genes are TRBV5-5 and TRBJ2-5, with a tentative D call TRBD2 (6 bases). The CDR3 sequence is CASSFFLGRGGRETQYF. DNA for the CDR3: TGTGCCAGCAGCTTTTTTCTTGGACGGGGAGGAAGGGAGACCCAGTACTTC.